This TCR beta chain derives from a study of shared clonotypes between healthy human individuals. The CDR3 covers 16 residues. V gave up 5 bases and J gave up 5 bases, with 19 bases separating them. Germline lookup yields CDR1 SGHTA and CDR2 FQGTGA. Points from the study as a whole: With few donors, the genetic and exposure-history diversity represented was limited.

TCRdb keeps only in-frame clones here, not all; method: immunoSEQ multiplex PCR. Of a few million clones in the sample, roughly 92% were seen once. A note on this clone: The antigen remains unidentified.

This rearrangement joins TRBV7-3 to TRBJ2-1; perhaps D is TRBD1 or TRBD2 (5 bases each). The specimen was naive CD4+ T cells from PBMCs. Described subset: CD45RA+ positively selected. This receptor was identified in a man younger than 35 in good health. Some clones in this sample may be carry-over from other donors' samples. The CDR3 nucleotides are TGTGCCAGCAGCAGAGGGGTCAGCGCTGGAGACAATGAGCAGTTCTTC. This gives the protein CASSRGVSAGDNEQFF.